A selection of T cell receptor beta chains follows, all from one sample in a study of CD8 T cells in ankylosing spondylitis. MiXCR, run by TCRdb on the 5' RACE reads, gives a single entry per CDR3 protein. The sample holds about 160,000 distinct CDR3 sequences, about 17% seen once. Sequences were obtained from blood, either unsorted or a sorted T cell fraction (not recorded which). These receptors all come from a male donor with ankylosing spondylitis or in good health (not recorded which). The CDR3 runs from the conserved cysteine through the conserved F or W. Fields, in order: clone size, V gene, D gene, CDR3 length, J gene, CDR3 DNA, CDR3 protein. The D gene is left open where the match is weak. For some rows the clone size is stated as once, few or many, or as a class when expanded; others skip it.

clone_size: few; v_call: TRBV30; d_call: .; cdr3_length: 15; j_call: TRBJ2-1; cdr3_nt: TGTGCCTGGAGTGGGGCGGGGAGCTCCTACAATGAGCAGTTCTTC; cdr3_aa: CAWSGAGSSYNEQFF
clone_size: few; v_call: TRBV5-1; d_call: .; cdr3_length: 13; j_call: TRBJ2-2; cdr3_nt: TGCGCCAGCGGACAGGGAGGGACCGGGGAGCTGTTTTTT; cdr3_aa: CASGQGGTGELFF
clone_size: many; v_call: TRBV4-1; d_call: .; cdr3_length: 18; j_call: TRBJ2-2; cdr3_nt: TGCGCCAGCAGCCAAGGTCTGGTTTCCGGGGGTATCACCGGGGAGCTGTTTTTT; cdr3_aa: CASSQGLVSGGITGELFF
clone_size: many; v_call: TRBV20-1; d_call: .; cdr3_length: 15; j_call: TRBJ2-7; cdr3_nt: TGCAGTGCACATCGCCGGGACTCGTTATCCTACGAGCAGTACTTC; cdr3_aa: CSAHRRDSLSYEQYF
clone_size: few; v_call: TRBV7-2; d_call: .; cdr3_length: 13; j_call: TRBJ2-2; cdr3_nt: TGTGCCAGCAGCCGACAGAGCCTCGGGGAGCTGTTTTTT; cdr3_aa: CASSRQSLGELFF
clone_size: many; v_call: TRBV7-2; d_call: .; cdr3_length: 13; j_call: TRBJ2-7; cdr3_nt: TGTGCCAGCAGCTTAGGACTAGTCTACGAGCAGTACTTC; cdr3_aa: CASSLGLVYEQYF
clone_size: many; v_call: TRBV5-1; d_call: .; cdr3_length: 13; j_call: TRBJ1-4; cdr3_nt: TGCGCCAGTAGAGGCCAGGGGAATGAAAAACTGTTTTTT; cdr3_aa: CASRGQGNEKLFF
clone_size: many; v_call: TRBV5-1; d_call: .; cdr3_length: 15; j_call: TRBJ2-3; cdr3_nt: TGCGCCAGCAGCCTACAGGGTCCCCCCACAGATACGCAGTATTTT; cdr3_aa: CASSLQGPPTDTQYF
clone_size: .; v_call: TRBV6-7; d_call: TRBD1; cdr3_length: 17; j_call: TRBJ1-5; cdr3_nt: TGTGCCAGCAGTTACCTGGGACAGGGGGCTTTCAATCAGCCCCAGCATTTT; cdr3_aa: CASSYLGQGAFNQPQHF
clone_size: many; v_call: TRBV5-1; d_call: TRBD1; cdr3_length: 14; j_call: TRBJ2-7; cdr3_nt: TGCGCCAGCAGCTTGGGACAGGGGTTCCACGAGCAGTACTTC; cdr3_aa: CASSLGQGFHEQYF
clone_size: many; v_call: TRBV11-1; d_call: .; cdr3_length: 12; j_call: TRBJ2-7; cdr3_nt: TGTGCCAGCAGCCTAGAGGCTGGCGAGCAGTACTTC; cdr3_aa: CASSLEAGEQYF
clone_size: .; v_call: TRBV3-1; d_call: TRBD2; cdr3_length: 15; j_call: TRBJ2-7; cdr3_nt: TGTGCCAGCAGCCAAGGTGCGGGAGTAGTCCACGAGCAGTACTTC; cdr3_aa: CASSQGAGVVHEQYF
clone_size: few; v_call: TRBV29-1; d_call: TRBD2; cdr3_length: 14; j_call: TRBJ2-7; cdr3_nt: TGCAGCGTTGAACCTAGCGGACGCTCTTACGAGCAGTACTTC; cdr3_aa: CSVEPSGRSYEQYF
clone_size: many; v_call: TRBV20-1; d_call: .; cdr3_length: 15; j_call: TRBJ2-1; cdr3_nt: TGCAGTGCTAGGGCCGGGTTAATCTCCTACAATGAGCAGTTCTTC; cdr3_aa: CSARAGLISYNEQFF
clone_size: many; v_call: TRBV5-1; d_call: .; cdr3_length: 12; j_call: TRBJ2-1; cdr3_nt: TGCGCCAGCGGGACTGGTTACAATGAGCAGTTCTTC; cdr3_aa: CASGTGYNEQFF
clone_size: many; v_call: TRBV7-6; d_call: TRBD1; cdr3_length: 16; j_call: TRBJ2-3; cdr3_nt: TGTGCCAGCAGCTTTCTGACAGGGATTGGCACAGATACGCAGTATTTT; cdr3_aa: CASSFLTGIGTDTQYF
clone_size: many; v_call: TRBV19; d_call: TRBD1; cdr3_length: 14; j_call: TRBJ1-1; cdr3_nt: TGTGCCAGTACTCAATGGACAGGGAACACTGAAGCTTTCTTT; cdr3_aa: CASTQWTGNTEAFF
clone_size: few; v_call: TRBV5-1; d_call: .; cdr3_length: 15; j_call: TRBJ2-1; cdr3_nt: TGCGCCAGCAGCTTCGACGTGAGCTCCTACAATGAGCAGTTCTTC; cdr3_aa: CASSFDVSSYNEQFF
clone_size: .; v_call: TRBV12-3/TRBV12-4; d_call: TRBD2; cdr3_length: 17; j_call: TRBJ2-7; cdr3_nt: TGTGCCAGCAGCCTAGGACTAGCGGGGCTGAGCTCCTACGAGCAGTACTTC; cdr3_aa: CASSLGLAGLSSYEQYF
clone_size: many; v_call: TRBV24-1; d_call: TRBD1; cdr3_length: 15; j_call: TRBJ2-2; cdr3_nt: TGTGCCACCAGTGACCGGGGACAGTACACCGGGGAGCTGTTTTTT; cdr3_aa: CATSDRGQYTGELFF
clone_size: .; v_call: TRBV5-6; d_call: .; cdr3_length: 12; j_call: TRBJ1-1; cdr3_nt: TGTGCCAGCAGCCCTCCAGGGCCCGAGGCTTTCTTT; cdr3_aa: CASSPPGPEAFF
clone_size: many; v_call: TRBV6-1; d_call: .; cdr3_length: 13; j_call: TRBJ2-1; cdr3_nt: TGTGCCAGCGAGGGGAGAACAGGCAATGAGCAGTTCTTC; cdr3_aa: CASEGRTGNEQFF
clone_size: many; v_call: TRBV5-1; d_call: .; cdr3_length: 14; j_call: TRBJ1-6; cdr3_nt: TGCGCCAGCAGCTTGGAAGGGGGAGATTCACCCCTCCACTTT; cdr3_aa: CASSLEGGDSPLHF
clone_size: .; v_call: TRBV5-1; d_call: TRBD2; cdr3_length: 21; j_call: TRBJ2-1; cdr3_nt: TGCGCCAGCAGCTTGGCTGTTTCCGGGACTAGCGGATACCGTTACGGGAATGAGCAGTTCTTC; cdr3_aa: CASSLAVSGTSGYRYGNEQFF
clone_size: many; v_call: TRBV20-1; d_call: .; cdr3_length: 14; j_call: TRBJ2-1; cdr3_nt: TGCAGTGCTAGAGATGGCGCTAACCACAATGAGCAGTTCTTC; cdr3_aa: CSARDGANHNEQFF
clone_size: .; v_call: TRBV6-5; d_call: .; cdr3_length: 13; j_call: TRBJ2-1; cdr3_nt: TGTGCCAGCAGTACCGGACCCTACAATGAGCAGTTCTTC; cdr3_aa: CASSTGPYNEQFF
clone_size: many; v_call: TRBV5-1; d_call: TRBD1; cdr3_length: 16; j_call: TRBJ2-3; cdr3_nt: TGCGCCAGCAGCTTGGCCGGGACAGGGAGCACAGATACGCAGTATTTT; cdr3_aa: CASSLAGTGSTDTQYF
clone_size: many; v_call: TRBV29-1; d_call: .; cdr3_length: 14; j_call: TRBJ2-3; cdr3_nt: TGCAGCGGAAAAGAGGGTTCGGGCACAGATACGCAGTATTTT; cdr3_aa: CSGKEGSGTDTQYF
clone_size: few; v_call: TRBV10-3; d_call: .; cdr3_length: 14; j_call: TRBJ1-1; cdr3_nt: TGTGCCATCATAGGGGGGGGAAGAAACACTGAAGCTTTCTTT; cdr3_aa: CAIIGGGRNTEAFF
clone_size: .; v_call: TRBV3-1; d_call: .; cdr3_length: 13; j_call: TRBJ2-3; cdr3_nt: TGTGCCAGCAGACGATCCATCACAGATACGCAGTATTTT; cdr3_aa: CASRRSITDTQYF
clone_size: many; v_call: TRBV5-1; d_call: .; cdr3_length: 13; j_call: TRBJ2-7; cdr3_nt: TGCGCCAGCAGCCCGGGGACTGGGCTCGAGCAGTACTTC; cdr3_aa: CASSPGTGLEQYF
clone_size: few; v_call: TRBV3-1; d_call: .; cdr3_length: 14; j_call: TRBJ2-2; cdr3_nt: TGTGCCAGCAGCCGCGGGGGCCACACCGGGGAGCTGTTTTTT; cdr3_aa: CASSRGGHTGELFF
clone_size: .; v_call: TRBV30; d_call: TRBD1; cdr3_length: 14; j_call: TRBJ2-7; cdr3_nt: TGTGCCTGGCGCTGGACAGGGGGCACCTACGAGCAGTACTTC; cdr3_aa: CAWRWTGGTYEQYF
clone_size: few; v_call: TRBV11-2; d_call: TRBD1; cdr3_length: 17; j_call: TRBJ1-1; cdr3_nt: TGTGCCAGCAGCTTGGGTCGGGACAGGTTGATGAACACTGAAGCTTTCTTT; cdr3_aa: CASSLGRDRLMNTEAFF
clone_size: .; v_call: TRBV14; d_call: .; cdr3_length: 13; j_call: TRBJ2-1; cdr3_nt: TGTGCCAGCATGAAAGGTTGGGACAATGAGCAGTTCTTC; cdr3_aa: CASMKGWDNEQFF
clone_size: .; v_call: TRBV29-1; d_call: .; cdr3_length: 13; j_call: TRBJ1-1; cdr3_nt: TGCAGCGTTGATCCAGGGAGGTGGACTGAAGCTTTCTTT; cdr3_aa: CSVDPGRWTEAFF
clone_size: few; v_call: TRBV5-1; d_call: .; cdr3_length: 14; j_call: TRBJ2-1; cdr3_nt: TGCGCCAGCAGCTTGGTGACAGCTTACAATGAGCAGTTCTTC; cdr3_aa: CASSLVTAYNEQFF
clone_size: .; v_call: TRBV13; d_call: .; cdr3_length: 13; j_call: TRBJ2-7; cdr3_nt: TGTGCCATCAGCCCCAGGCCGATCGACGAGCAGTACTTC; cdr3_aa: CAISPRPIDEQYF
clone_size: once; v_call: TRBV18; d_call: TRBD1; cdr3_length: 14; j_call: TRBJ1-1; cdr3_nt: TGTGCCAGCTCACAGACAGGGGGGGACACTGAAGCTTTCTTT; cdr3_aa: CASSQTGGDTEAFF
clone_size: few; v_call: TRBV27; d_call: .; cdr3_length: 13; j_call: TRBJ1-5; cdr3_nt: TGTGCCAGCAGTCCAGCCGCCCGGCAGCCCCAGCATTTT; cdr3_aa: CASSPAARQPQHF
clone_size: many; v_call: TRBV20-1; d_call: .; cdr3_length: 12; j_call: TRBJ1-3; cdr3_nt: TGCAGTGCTAGACAGCCAGGAAACACCATATATTTT; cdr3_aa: CSARQPGNTIYF
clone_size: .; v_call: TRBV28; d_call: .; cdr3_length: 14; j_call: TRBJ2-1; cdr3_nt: TGTGCCAGCAGAACAGGCCTGTCCTACAATGAGCAGTTCTTC; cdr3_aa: CASRTGLSYNEQFF
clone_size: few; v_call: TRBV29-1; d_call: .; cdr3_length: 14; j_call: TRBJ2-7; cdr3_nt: TGCAGCGTTGAAGATTACAGGGACTCCTACGAGCAGTACTTC; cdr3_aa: CSVEDYRDSYEQYF